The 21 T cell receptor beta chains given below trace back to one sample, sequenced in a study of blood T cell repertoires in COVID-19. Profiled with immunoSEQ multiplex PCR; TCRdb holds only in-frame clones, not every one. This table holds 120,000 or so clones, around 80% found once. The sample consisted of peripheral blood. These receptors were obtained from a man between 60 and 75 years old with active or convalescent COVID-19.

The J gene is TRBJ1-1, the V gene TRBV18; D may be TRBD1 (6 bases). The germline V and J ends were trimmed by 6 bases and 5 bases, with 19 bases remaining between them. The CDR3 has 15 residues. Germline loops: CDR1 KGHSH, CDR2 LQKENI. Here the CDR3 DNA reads TGTGCCAGCTCCCGAGAGGGGATACAGGGAACTGAAGCTTTCTTT. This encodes CASSREGIQGTEAFF.

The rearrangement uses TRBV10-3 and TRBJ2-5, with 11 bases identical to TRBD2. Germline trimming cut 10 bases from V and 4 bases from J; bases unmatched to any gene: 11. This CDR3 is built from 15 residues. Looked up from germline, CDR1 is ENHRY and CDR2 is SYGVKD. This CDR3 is CASQGTSGMSETQYF. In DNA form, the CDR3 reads TGTGCCAGCCAGGGGACTAGCGGTATGTCAGAGACCCAGTACTTC.

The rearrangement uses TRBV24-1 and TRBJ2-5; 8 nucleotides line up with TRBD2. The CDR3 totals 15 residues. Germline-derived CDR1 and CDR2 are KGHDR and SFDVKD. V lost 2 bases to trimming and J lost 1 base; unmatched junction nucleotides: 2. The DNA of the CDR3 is TGTGCCACCAGTGATTGGGGGACTAGCCAAGAGACCCAGTACTTC. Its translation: CATSDWGTSQETQYF.

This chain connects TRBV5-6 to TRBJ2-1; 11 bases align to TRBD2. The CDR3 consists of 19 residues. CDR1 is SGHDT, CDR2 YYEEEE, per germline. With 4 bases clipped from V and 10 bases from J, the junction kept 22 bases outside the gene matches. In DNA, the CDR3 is TGTGCCAGCAGCCCCGGGCCCCGGTCGACTAGCGGGATGCCGGGGGAGCAGTTCTTC. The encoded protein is CASSPGPRSTSGMPGEQFF.

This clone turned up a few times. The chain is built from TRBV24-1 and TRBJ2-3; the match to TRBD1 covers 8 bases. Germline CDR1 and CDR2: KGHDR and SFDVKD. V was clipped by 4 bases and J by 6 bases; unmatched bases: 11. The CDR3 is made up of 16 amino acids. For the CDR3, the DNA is TGTGCCACCAGTGACCCGGGACAGGTCCTCAAGGATACGCAGTATTTT. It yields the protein CATSDPGQVLKDTQYF.

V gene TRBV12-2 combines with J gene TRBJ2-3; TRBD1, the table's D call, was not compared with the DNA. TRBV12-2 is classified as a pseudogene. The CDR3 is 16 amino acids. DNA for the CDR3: TGTGCAAGTCGCAGAAGGACAGGGGGCGCGGTAGATACGCAGTATTTT. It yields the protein CASRRRTGGAVDTQYF.

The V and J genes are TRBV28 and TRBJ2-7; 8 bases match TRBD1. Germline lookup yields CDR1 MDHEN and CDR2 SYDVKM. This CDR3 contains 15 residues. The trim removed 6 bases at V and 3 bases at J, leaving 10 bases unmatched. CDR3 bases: TGTGCCAGCAGCCCACCGGACAGGGTCAGCTACGAGCAGTACTTC. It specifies CASSPPDRVSYEQYF. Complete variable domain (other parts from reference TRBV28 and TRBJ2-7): DVKVTQSSRYLVKRTGEKVFLECVQDMDHENMFWYRQDPGLGLRLIYFSYDVKMKEKGDIPEGYSVSREKKERFSLILESASTNQTSMYLCASSPPDRVSYEQYFGPGTRLTVT.

Here the CDR3 reads CASIVGGAGNTIYF. The CDR3 DNA follows: TGTGCCAGCATCGTCGGGGGGGCTGGAAACACCATATATTTT. J is TRBJ1-3 and V is TRBV11-2, with a weak D call TRBD1 (5 bases). V lost 7 bases to trimming and J lost 2 bases, with 12 bases between them. The CDR3 has 14 residues. The V gene's germline CDR1 is SGHAT and CDR2 FQNNGV.

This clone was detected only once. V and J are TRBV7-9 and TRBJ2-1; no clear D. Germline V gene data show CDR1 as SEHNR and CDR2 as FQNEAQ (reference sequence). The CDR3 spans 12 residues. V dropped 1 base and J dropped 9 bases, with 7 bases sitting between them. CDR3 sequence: CASSLGDLEQFF. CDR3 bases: TGTGCCAGCAGCTTAGGCGATCTTGAGCAGTTCTTC.

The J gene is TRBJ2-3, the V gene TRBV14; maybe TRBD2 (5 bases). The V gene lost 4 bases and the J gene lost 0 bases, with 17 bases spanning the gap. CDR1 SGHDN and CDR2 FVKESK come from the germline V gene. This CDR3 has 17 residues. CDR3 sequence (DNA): TGTGCCAGCAGCCGACCAGTCGGCGGGCGCAGCACAGATACGCAGTATTTT. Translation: CASSRPVGGRSTDTQYF.

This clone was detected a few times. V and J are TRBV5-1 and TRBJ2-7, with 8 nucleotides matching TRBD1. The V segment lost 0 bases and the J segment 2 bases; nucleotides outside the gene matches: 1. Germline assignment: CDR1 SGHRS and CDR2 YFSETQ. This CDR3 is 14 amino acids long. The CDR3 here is CASSLGQGPYEQYF. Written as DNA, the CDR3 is TGCGCCAGCAGCTTGGGACAGGGGCCCTACGAGCAGTACTTC.

The CDR3 is CASSLTSGATYNEQFF. CDR3 coding DNA: TGTGCCAGCAGCTTGACTAGCGGGGCCACCTACAATGAGCAGTTCTTC. The chain employs TRBV7-3 and TRBJ2-1; the match to TRBD2 covers 11 bases. Losses at the gene ends were 3 bases for V and 2 bases for J; bases not matched to a gene: 3. CDR1 is SGHTA, CDR2 FQGTGA, per germline. This CDR3 has 16 residues.

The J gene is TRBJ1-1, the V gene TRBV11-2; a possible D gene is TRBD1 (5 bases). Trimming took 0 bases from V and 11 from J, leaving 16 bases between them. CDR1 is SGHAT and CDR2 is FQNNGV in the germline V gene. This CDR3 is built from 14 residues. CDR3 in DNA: TGTGCCAGCAGCTTAGACCCCGCGGGGGGGAGCGCTTTCTTT. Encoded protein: CASSLDPAGGSAFF.

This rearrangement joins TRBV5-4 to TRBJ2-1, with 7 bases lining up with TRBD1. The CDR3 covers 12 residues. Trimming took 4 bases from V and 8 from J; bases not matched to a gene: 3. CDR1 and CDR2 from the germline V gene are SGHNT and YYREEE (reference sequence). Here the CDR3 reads CASSTGVDEQFF. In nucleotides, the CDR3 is TGTGCCAGCAGCACAGGGGTCGATGAGCAGTTCTTC.

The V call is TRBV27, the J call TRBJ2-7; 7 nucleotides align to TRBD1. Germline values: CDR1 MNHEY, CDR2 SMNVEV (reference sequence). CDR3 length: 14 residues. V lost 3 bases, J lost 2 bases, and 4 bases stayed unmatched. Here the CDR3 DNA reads TGTGCCAGCAGTTTCGGACAGGAGACCTACGAGCAGTACTTC. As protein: CASSFGQETYEQYF.

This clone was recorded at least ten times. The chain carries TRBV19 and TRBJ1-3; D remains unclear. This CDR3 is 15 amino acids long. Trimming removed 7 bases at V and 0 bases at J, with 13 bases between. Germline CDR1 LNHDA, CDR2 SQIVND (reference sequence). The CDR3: CASNPGPSSGNTIYF. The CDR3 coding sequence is TGTGCCAGTAATCCAGGTCCCAGCTCTGGAAACACCATATATTTT.

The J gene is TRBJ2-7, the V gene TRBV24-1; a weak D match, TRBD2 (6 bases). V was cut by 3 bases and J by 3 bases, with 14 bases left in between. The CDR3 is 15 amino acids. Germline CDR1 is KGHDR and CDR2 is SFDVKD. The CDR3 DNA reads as TGTGCCACCAGTGATGGGGGGTCGGCGCTCTACGAGCAGTACTTC. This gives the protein CATSDGGSALYEQYF.

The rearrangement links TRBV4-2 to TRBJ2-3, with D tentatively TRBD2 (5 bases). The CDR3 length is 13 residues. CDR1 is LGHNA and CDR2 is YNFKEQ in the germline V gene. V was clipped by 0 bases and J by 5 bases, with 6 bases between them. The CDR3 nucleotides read TGTGCCAGCAGCCAAGACGGGGTAGATACGCAGTATTTT. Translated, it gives CASSQDGVDTQYF.

CDR3 sequence (DNA): TGTGCCAGTGTGGTCCCAGGGGGCGTCGAGCAGTACTTC. It yields the protein CASVVPGGVEQYF. V is TRBV6-5 and J is TRBJ2-7, with 8 bases fitting TRBD1. From germline, CDR1 is MNHEY and CDR2 SVGAGI. The junction had 10 bases not matched to a gene; V was cut back by 9 bases and J by 6 bases. This CDR3 is 13 amino acids long.

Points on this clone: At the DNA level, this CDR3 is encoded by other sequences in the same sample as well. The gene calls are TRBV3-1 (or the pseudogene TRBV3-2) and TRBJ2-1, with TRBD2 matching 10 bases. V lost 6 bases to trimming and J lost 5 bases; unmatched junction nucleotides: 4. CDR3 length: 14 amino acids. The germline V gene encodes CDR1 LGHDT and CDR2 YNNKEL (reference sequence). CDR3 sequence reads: CASSWTSGDNEQFF. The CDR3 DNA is TGTGCCAGCAGTTGGACTAGCGGAGACAATGAGCAGTTCTTC.

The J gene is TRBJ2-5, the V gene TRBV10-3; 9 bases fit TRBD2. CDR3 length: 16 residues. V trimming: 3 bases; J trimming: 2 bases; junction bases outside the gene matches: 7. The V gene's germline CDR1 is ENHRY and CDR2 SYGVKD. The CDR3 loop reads CAISDGAGGRQETQYF. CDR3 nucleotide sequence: TGTGCCATCAGTGATGGAGCGGGAGGCCGGCAAGAGACCCAGTACTTC.